A selection of T cell receptor beta chains follows, all from one sample in a study of blood T cell repertoires in COVID-19. Assay used: immunoSEQ multiplex PCR; TCRdb lists only in-frame clones, some missing. The data contain approximately 140,000 clones, 70% to 90% of them singletons. Sequencing input: peripheral blood. These receptors originate from a woman in her sixties with COVID-19, enrolled during active disease. The CDR3 runs from the conserved cysteine through the conserved F or W. Fields, in order: clone size, D gene, V gene, J gene, CDR3 DNA, CDR3 protein. The D gene is left open where the match is weak. Clone size is shown for a subset of rows, as once, few, many or a class of expanded clone.

size: NA
D: TRBD1
V: TRBV12-3/TRBV12-4
J: TRBJ1-2
DNA: TGTGCCAGCAGACAGGGGGGCTATGGCTACACCTTC
CDR3: CASRQGGYGYTF

size: NA
D: NA
V: TRBV6-6
J: TRBJ1-4
DNA: TGTGCCAGCAGTCGCGGACAGTTTGCCCGTGCAACTAATGAAAAACTGTTTTTT
CDR3: CASSRGQFARATNEKLFF

size: NA
D: TRBD2
V: TRBV6-5
J: TRBJ2-7
DNA: TGTGCCAGCAGTTATTACGGGGGGGCCTCCTACGAGCAGTACTTC
CDR3: CASSYYGGASYEQYF

size: NA
D: TRBD1
V: TRBV28
J: TRBJ1-4
DNA: TGTGCCAGCAGGTCACCAGGGGGAAGGGGAAAACTGTTTTTT
CDR3: CASRSPGGRGKLFF

size: NA
D: NA
V: TRBV3-1/TRBV3-2
J: TRBJ2-3
DNA: TGTGCCAGCAGCCAAGGCCCGAGCGCAGATACGCAGTATTTT
CDR3: CASSQGPSADTQYF

size: few
D: NA
V: TRBV11-2
J: TRBJ1-1
DNA: TGTGCCAGCAGCTTTCCCGTCGGCGGTGAAGCTTTCTTT
CDR3: CASSFPVGGEAFF

size: once
D: NA
V: TRBV6-5
J: TRBJ2-2
DNA: TGTGCCAGCAAGCCGCTTACAGTGGGCGCGCTGTTTTTT
CDR3: CASKPLTVGALFF

size: NA
D: TRBD1
V: TRBV5-8
J: TRBJ1-4
DNA: TGTGCCAGCAGCGACGCGGGACAGGGCATCCCCGTGGTAAAACTGTTTTTT
CDR3: CASSDAGQGIPVVKLFF

size: NA
D: TRBD1
V: TRBV23-1
J: TRBJ2-2
DNA: TGCGCCAGCAGTCAGACGGGACAGCGAAACTACACCGGGGAGCTGTTTTTT
CDR3: CASSQTGQRNYTGELFF

size: NA
D: TRBD1
V: TRBV3-1/TRBV3-2
J: TRBJ2-1
DNA: TGTTATCGTCGGCAGCCGACAGGGAATTACAATGAGCAGTTCTTC
CDR3: CYRRQPTGNYNEQFF